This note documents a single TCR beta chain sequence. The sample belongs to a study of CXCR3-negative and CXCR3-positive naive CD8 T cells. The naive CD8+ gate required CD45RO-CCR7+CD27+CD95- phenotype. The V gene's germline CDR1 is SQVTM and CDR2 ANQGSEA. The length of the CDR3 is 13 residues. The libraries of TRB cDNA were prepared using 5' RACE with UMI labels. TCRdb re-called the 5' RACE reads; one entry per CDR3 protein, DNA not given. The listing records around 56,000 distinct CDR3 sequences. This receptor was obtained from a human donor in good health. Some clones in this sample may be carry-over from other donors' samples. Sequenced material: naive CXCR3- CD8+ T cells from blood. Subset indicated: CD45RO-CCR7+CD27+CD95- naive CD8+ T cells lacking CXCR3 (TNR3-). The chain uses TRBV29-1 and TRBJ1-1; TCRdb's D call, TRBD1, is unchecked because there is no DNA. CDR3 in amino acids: CSVGQGRGTEAFF.